Described below is a single T cell receptor (beta chain) sequence and its context. Its specificity is unknown. This specimen belongs to a study of cytomegalovirus exposure and HLA in healthy donors. General study points: According to a later analysis, TCR clusters from the first cohort tended to co-occur in the 100 to 150 validation repertoires. Investigators reported under 200 TCR beta chains as tied to cytomegalovirus. Across donors, most TCRs were seen rarely, yet some public ones were widespread.

Profiling relied on immunoSEQ multiplex PCR, and the TCRdb table lists in-frame clones only, not all of them. The sample holds roughly 130,000 clones, 89% seen once. The CDR3 totals 18 residues. Trimming removed 5 bases from V and 2 bases from J; junction bases left unmatched: 14. Germline CDR1 reads SGHAT; CDR2 reads FQDESV (reference sequence). The V gene is TRBV11-1, the J gene TRBJ1-4, with TRBD1 matching 7 bases. The clonotype was recovered from a man aged 30-40 years in good health and CMV-seronegative. Sequencing used PBMCs. CDR3 sequence reads: CASSQNIWTGGTNEKLFF. The CDR3 nucleotides read TGTGCCAGCAGCCAAAACATCTGGACAGGCGGCACTAATGAAAAACTGTTTTTT.